Following are 19 T cell receptor beta chains from one sample sequenced in a study of blood T cell repertoires in COVID-19. The method was immunoSEQ multiplex PCR; TCRdb's version includes in-frame clones alone and lacks a portion of them. The sample has approximately 250,000 clones; around 84% are singletons. Sample: peripheral blood. The receptors come from a man in his forties or fifties who had recovered from COVID-19.

The CDR3 bases are TGTGCCAGCAGCTTGGGACCAGGATCCACAGATACGCAGTATTTT. Protein product: CASSLGPGSTDTQYF. The chain is built from TRBV5-4 and TRBJ2-3, with no clear D. Germline V lookup: CDR1 SGHNT, CDR2 YYREEE (reference sequence). V was cut by 0 bases and J by 2 bases, with 10 bases left in between. CDR3 length: 15 amino acids.

The V gene is TRBV30, the J gene TRBJ1-4; 7 nucleotides align to TRBD1. CDR3 length: 14 amino acids. The junction had 12 bases not matched to a gene; V was cut back by 4 bases and J by 10 bases. Looked up from germline, CDR1 is GTSNPN and CDR2 is SVGIG (reference sequence). The CDR3 region has the DNA TGTGCCTGGAAAGCGGGGGGCGCAGGGGGAAAACTGTTTTTT. Protein: CAWKAGGAGGKLFF.

The chain carries TRBV5-8 and TRBJ1-1; no definite D call. Germline values: CDR1 SGHTS, CDR2 YDEGEE. The CDR3 has 17 amino acids. V shed 2 bases and J shed 2 bases, with 19 bases lying between them. The CDR3 DNA follows: TGTGCCAGCAGCTTATATGTCGCAAACAGACCTAACACTGAAGCTTTCTTT. This sequence encodes CASSLYVANRPNTEAFF.

This clone was counted only a few times. The chain has TRBV11-2 and TRBJ1-5; 7 positions match TRBD1. With V trimmed by 1 base and J by 6 bases, 3 bases remained unmatched. There are 14 residues in the CDR3. In germline, CDR1 is SGHAT, CDR2 FQNNGV. The CDR3 sequence is CASSLVQGGQPQHF. The CDR3, as DNA: TGTGCCAGCAGCTTAGTTCAGGGGGGTCAGCCCCAGCATTTT.

This rearrangement joins TRBV6-5 to TRBJ1-6, with 8 positions matching TRBD1. The germline V gene has CDR1 MNHEY and CDR2 SVGAGI. Trimming took 10 bases from V and 8 from J; bases not matched to a gene: 13. The CDR3 covers 15 residues. The CDR3 nucleotides read TGTGCCACCGAATTCGGACAGGGAAGTGATTCACCCCTCCACTTT. Protein: CATEFGQGSDSPLHF.

This chain joins TRBV4-1 and TRBJ2-5, with 8 bases matching TRBD1. In germline, CDR1 is MGHRA, CDR2 YSYEKL. The J segment lost 7 bases and the V segment lost 4 bases, leaving 14 bases of the junction unmatched. This CDR3 region has 16 residues. CDR3 amino acids: CASSPLGQDLEGTQYF. CDR3 in DNA: TGCGCCAGCAGCCCCTTGGGACAGGATCTTGAGGGGACCCAGTACTTC.

J is TRBJ2-5 and V is TRBV9; 9 bases match TRBD2. The germline gives CDR1 SGDLS, CDR2 YYNGEE. The J segment lost 2 bases and the V segment lost 4 bases, leaving 3 bases of the junction unmatched. There are 14 residues in the CDR3. Here the CDR3 reads CASSSAGGQETQYF. Written as DNA, the CDR3 is TGTGCCAGCAGCTCCGCGGGGGGGCAAGAGACCCAGTACTTC.

This clone was observed a handful of times. V and J are TRBV12-3 or TRBV12-4 and TRBJ1-2, with 9 bases that match TRBD1. Trimming at V came to 6 bases and at J to 4 bases, leaving 3 bases not matched to a gene. The CDR3 is 13 amino acids. The CDR3 bases are TGTGCCAGCAGGGGACAGGGCTTCTATGGCTACACCTTC. It is translated as CASRGQGFYGYTF.

This clone occurred a few times. The chain employs TRBV6-1 and TRBJ2-7, with TRBD1 as a possible D gene (7 bases). This CDR3 has 15 amino acids. Germline CDR1 MNHNS, CDR2 SASEGT. Trimming left V 2 bases short and J 4 bases short, with 15 bases between. This CDR3 is CASSERQGGPYEQYF. The CDR3 DNA sequence: TGTGCCAGCAGTGAACGGCAGGGGGGTCCATACGAGCAGTACTTC.

The chain recombines TRBV2 with TRBJ1-6; 7 bases match TRBD1. Germline CDR1 reads SNHLY; CDR2 reads FYNNEI. The V and J ends lost 6 bases and 11 bases, in that order; junction bases with no gene match: 10. This CDR3 region has 14 residues. The CDR3 bases are TGTGCCAGCAGCGCTACAGGGGACCAGGCACCCCTCCACTTT. Translating gives CASSATGDQAPLHF.

The chain recombines TRBV5-6 with TRBJ1-2; unclear D gene. The CDR3 has 15 amino acids. CDR1 and CDR2 from the germline V gene are SGHDT and YYEEEE. Deletions cut 2 bases from V and 2 bases from J, with 13 bases between. Here the CDR3 DNA reads TGTGCCAGCAGCTTTGGACGGAGGATCAACTATGGCTACACCTTC. Protein product: CASSFGRRINYGYTF.

The rearrangement links TRBV12-5 to TRBJ2-7, with D perhaps TRBD1 (6 bases). This CDR3 is built from 17 residues. V was shortened by 2 bases and J by 1 base, with 18 bases between the two germline ends. The germline V gene encodes CDR1 LGHNT and CDR2 FRNRAP. CDR3 region: CASGLPPTGMDSYEQYF. CDR3 in DNA: TGTGCTAGTGGTTTGCCCCCCACAGGGATGGATTCCTACGAGCAGTACTTC.

This chain connects TRBV5-6 to TRBJ2-1; TRBD1 matches 7 bases. With 4 bases clipped from V and 5 bases from J, the junction kept 9 bases outside the gene matches. The length of the CDR3 is 15 residues. Germline CDR1 is SGHDT and CDR2 is YYEEEE. The CDR3 region has the DNA TGTGCCAGCAGCGGTACAGGGGTACCCAACAATGAGCAGTTCTTC. Protein product: CASSGTGVPNNEQFF.

CDR3 sequence (DNA): TGTGCCAGCAGAAGGACAGGGAGGAACACCGGGGAGCTGTTTTTT. Encoded protein: CASRRTGRNTGELFF. This sequence joins TRBV27 and TRBJ2-2; the match to TRBD1 covers 8 bases. This CDR3 is built from 15 residues. Germline V lookup: CDR1 MNHEY, CDR2 SMNVEV (reference sequence). The V gene end was trimmed by 6 bases and the J gene end by 1 base; junction bases not matched to a gene: 4.

CDR3 loop: CASNRESGNTIYF. The CDR3 nucleotides are TGTGCCAGCAACAGAGAATCTGGAAACACCATATATTTT. J is TRBJ1-3 and V is TRBV2, with D unresolved. The length of the CDR3 is 13 residues. CDR1 is SNHLY and CDR2 is FYNNEI in the germline V gene. The ends were cut back, 7 bases at V and 1 base at J, with 8 bases in the middle.

This clone is a singleton in its sample. The rearrangement joins TRBV11-3 to TRBJ2-2; D not certain. The CDR3 is 14 amino acids. The V end lost 1 base, the J end lost 3 bases, and 6 bases lay between the germline ends. CDR1 is SGHNT, CDR2 YENEEA, per germline. Written as DNA, the CDR3 is TGTGCCAGCAGCTTAGGTTCTGACACCGGGGAGCTGTTTTTT. This translates into CASSLGSDTGELFF.

This sequence joins TRBV5-1 and TRBJ2-3; 11 bases are a match to TRBD2. Per the germline V gene, CDR1 is SGHRS and CDR2 is YFSETQ. The CDR3 is 16 amino acids. V lost 4 bases to trimming and J lost 5 bases; unmatched junction nucleotides: 9. The CDR3 reads CASSVMTGTSGDTQYF. CDR3 nucleotide sequence: TGCGCCAGCAGCGTTATGACCGGGACTAGCGGAGATACGCAGTATTTT.

This clone appeared a few times. The chain combines TRBV5-4 with TRBJ1-6; D possibly corresponds to TRBD1 (6 bases). V lost 3 bases and J 9 bases, leaving 16 bases between the germline ends. CDR1 and CDR2 (germline): SGHNT, YYREEE (reference sequence). The CDR3 covers 15 residues. The CDR3 reads CASSWGPDSGSPLHF. Here the CDR3 DNA reads TGTGCCAGCAGCTGGGGGCCGGACAGCGGTTCACCCCTCCACTTT.

The rearrangement joins TRBV30 to TRBJ2-5; perhaps TRBD1 as D (5 bases). This CDR3 has 13 amino acids. V was shortened by 1 base and J by 5 bases, with 11 bases between the two germline ends. The germline gives CDR1 GTSNPN, CDR2 SVGIG (reference sequence). The CDR3 loop is CAWSGQSWETQYF. In nucleotides, the CDR3 is TGTGCCTGGAGTGGACAGAGTTGGGAGACCCAGTACTTC.